This T cell receptor (beta chain) was captured by sequencing in a study of cytomegalovirus exposure and HLA in healthy donors. The CDR3 runs to 15 residues. Germline values: CDR1 SGHNT, CDR2 YYREEE (reference sequence). Trimming removed 3 bases from V and 4 bases from J, with 16 bases in between. PCR primers comprised 60 Vbeta and 13 Jbeta primers. Libraries were prepared by immunoSEQ multiplex PCR; TCRdb keeps only in-frame clonotypes and omits some of them. The sample gives more than 140,000 clones, under 70% of which show up once; 3% is in the top ten. In regard to this clone: Its antigen remains unidentified.

Study-wide results and caveats: Most TCR beta V segments were productive about 90% or about 30% of the time in an earlier analysis. The availability of immune exposure information extended only to CMV serostatus. As a later analysis revealed, the rate of TCR association differed by HLA locus, with DRB1 most and HLA-C fewest. In vitro work confirmed that a few CMV-associated chains recognize CMV antigens.

Sequencing was done on a sample of PBMCs. The clonotype originates from a woman aged 25 to 39 in good health and CMV-seropositive. The rearrangement uses TRBV5-4 and TRBJ1-2; D is unresolved. CDR3 in amino acids: CASSSAGRGGYGYTF. The DNA for the CDR3 is TGTGCCAGCAGCTCGGCCGGACGGGGTGGCTATGGCTACACCTTC.